What follows are 32 T cell receptor beta chains derived from one specimen sequenced in a study of T cell repertoires in cytomegalovirus infection. TCRdb fed the reads into MiXCR, producing one record per CDR3 protein. The sample lists about 110,000 distinct CDR3 sequences; roughly a tenth were seen once. The antigens of these receptors remain unknown. Specimen: PBMCs, sequenced either directly or after in vitro stimulation (not recorded which). The receptor set was obtained from a human donor in good health (CMV status not recorded). Some clones in this sample may be carry-over from other donors' samples.

This clonotype was picked up a small number of times. The V call is TRBV5-1, the J call TRBJ2-5; D is uncertain. Trimming removed 2 bases at V and 1 base at J, with 12 bases between. The CDR3 covers 15 residues. Germline lookup yields CDR1 SGHRS and CDR2 YFSETQ. This CDR3 is CASSFPRAVQETQYF. The CDR3 bases are TGCGCCAGCAGCTTCCCCCGGGCGGTCCAAGAGACCCAGTACTTC.

Only a few counts were recorded for this clonotype. The V and J genes are TRBV29-1 and TRBJ2-5; D perhaps matches TRBD2 (5 bases). Germline assignment: CDR1 SQVTM and CDR2 ANQGSEA. Trimming left V 0 bases short and J 4 bases short, with 9 bases between. The CDR3 sequence is 13 residues long. CDR3: CSVEELVGETQYF. The CDR3, as DNA: TGCAGCGTTGAAGAACTAGTCGGAGAGACCCAGTACTTC.

The table lists this clonotype with a few counts. The V call is TRBV20-1, the J call TRBJ1-1; no clear D. The germline CDR1 and CDR2 sequences are DFQATT and SNEGSKA (reference sequence). This CDR3 has 13 amino acids. CDR3 coding DNA: TGCGGCTTGGATCCAGGTCTGAACACTGAAGCTTTCTTT. Its translation: CGLDPGLNTEAFF.

In its sample, this clonotype was seen many times. The rearrangement joins TRBV7-2 to TRBJ2-5; D is tentatively TRBD1 or TRBD2 (6 bases each). The germline CDR1 and CDR2 sequences are SGHTA and FQGNSA. The CDR3 is made up of 15 amino acids. The V end lost 1 base, the J end lost 1 base, and 10 bases lay between the germline ends. The CDR3: CASSLGGARQETQYF. The CDR3 DNA reads as TGTGCCAGCAGCTTAGGGGGGGCGCGCCAAGAGACCCAGTACTTC.

The rearrangement uses TRBV7-9 and TRBJ1-2; D call uncertain. The V and J ends lost 5 bases and 7 bases respectively, with 20 bases between them. CDR3 length: 15 residues. The germline CDR1 and CDR2 sequences are SEHNR and FQNEAQ (reference sequence). The CDR3 loop reads CASSPPATETRGYTF. The DNA of the CDR3 is TGTGCCAGCAGCCCTCCCGCTACCGAAACTCGTGGCTACACCTTC. Full variable domain (missing parts from reference TRBV7-9 and TRBJ1-2): DTGVSQNPRHKITKRGQNVTFRCDPISEHNRLYWYRQTLGQGPEFLTYFQNEAQLEKSRLLSDRFSAERPKGSFSTLEIQRTEQGDSAMYLCASSPPATETRGYTFGSGTRLTVV.

This clonotype has more than one count but fewer than ten. The chain uses TRBV7-9 and TRBJ2-1; no clear D. Germline V gene lookup returns CDR1 SEHNR and CDR2 FQNEAQ (reference sequence). Trimming removed 6 bases at V and 0 bases at J, with 15 bases between. CDR3 length: 16 residues. The CDR3 region has the DNA TGTGCCAGCAGTCTGGGGTCTGGGTTCTCCTACAATGAGCAGTTCTTC. Protein sequence: CASSLGSGFSYNEQFF.

The genes are TRBV20-1 and TRBJ2-7; possible D gene TRBD2, 6 bases. Germline CDR1 is DFQATT and CDR2 is SNEGSKA (reference sequence). The CDR3 contains 14 residues. Between the trimmed V and J ends, which lost 4 bases and 1 base, there was a span of 14 bases. The CDR3 loop is CSATKGRGSYEQYF. The CDR3 DNA follows: TGCAGTGCTACCAAAGGTCGGGGGTCCTACGAGCAGTACTTC.

The count of this clonotype is one. A much larger clone differs from this one at a single base, so this may be a read error. V usage is TRBV2 and J usage is TRBJ2-7; no clear D gene. Trimming removed 7 bases from V and 7 bases from J, with 20 bases in between. From germline, CDR1 is SNHLY and CDR2 FYNNEI. This CDR3 has 14 amino acids. The CDR3 DNA sequence: TGTGCCAGCATTGGGAACTCCATCATGGGGGAGCAGTACTTC. This codes for CASIGNSIMGEQYF.

This clonotype was recorded at least ten times. The V call is TRBV15, the J call TRBJ1-4; D possibly corresponds to TRBD1 (6 bases). The CDR3 length is 16 residues. Between the trimmed V and J ends, which lost 4 bases and 10 bases, there was a span of 22 bases. CDR1 is LNHNV, CDR2 YYDKDF, per germline (reference sequence). CDR3 DNA sequence: TGTGCCACCAGCACACCGGGCAGGGGCTCTACAGGAAAACTGTTTTTT. Protein: CATSTPGRGSTGKLFF. Variable domain in full (rest from reference TRBV15 and TRBJ1-4): DAMVIQNPRYQVTQFGKPVTLSCSQTLNHNVMYWYQQKSSQAPKLLFHYYDKDFNNEADTPDNFQSRRPNTSFCFLDIRSPGLGDTAMYLCATSTPGRGSTGKLFFGSGTQLSVL.

The chain recombines TRBV9 with TRBJ2-1; 11 bases are shared with TRBD2. Germline CDR1 reads SGDLS; CDR2 reads YYNGEE. The CDR3 extends over 16 amino acids. With V trimmed by 0 bases and J by 6 bases, 5 bases remained unmatched. CDR3 nucleotide sequence: TGTGCCAGCAGCGTAGGAGGGACTAGCGGACCCAATGAGCAGTTCTTC. The encoded protein is CASSVGGTSGPNEQFF. Based on the CDR3 plus reference TRBV9 and TRBJ2-1, the full variable domain is DSGVTQTPKHLITATGQRVTLRCSPRSGDLSVYWYQQSLDQGLQFLIQYYNGEERAKGNILERFSAQQFPDLHSELNLSSLELGDSALYFCASSVGGTSGPNEQFFGPGTRLTVL.

The table lists this clonotype with many counts. This rearrangement joins TRBV7-2 to TRBJ2-5; 11 bases align to TRBD2. V lost 2 bases to trimming and J lost 3 bases; unmatched junction nucleotides: 5. CDR3 size: 16 residues. Germline V lookup: CDR1 SGHTA, CDR2 FQGNSA. The CDR3 loop is CASSLTGTSGKETQYF. The CDR3 DNA is TGTGCCAGCAGCTTAACCGGGACTAGCGGAAAAGAGACCCAGTACTTC.

This clonotype came up many times. The J gene is TRBJ2-1, the V gene TRBV9, with TRBD1 identical over 9 bases. This CDR3 spans 15 amino acids. The germline V gene has CDR1 SGDLS and CDR2 YYNGEE. With 0 bases clipped from V and 8 bases from J, the junction kept 6 bases outside the gene matches. The CDR3, as DNA: TGTGCCAGCAGCGTAGCGGGACAGGGCCCATATGAGCAGTTCTTC. It translates to CASSVAGQGPYEQFF. Combining the CDR3 with reference TRBV9 and TRBJ2-1 gives the whole variable domain DSGVTQTPKHLITATGQRVTLRCSPRSGDLSVYWYQQSLDQGLQFLIQYYNGEERAKGNILERFSAQQFPDLHSELNLSSLELGDSALYFCASSVAGQGPYEQFFGPGTRLTVL.

The chain combines TRBV20-1 with TRBJ2-5, with a tentative D call TRBD1 (6 bases). The CDR3 covers 13 residues. Germline V gives CDR1 DFQATT, CDR2 SNEGSKA (reference sequence). The V gene lost 3 bases and the J gene lost 0 bases, with 8 bases spanning the gap. CDR3 nucleotide sequence: TGCAGTGCTAGGGGGGCGTACCAAGAGACCCAGTACTTC. The encoded protein is CSARGAYQETQYF.

This clonotype was counted ten times or more. The chain combines TRBV7-8 with TRBJ1-5; D not resolved. The V end was cut by 7 bases, the J end by 0 bases, with 16 bases between. The V gene's germline CDR1 is SGHVS and CDR2 FQNEAQ. The CDR3 consists of 16 residues. CDR3 residues: CASKREAIYSNQPQHF. As DNA, the CDR3 is TGTGCCAGCAAGAGGGAGGCGATATATAGCAATCAGCCCCAGCATTTT.

In this sample, this clonotype turned up many times. The rearrangement links TRBV7-2 to TRBJ2-1, with TRBD1 matching 7 bases. J lost 8 bases, V lost 5 bases, and 6 bases had no gene match. Germline assignment: CDR1 SGHTA and CDR2 FQGNSA. The CDR3 is 13 amino acids. This CDR3 reads CASSQDRVYEQFF. CDR3 bases: TGTGCCAGCAGCCAAGACAGGGTCTATGAGCAGTTCTTC. The whole variable domain, remainder taken from reference TRBV7-2 and TRBJ2-1, is GAGVSQSPSNKVTEKGKDVELRCDPISGHTALYWYRQSLGQGLEFLIYFQGNSAPDKSGLPSDRFSAERTGGSVSTLTIQRTQQEDSAVYLCASSQDRVYEQFFGPGTRLTVL.

In this sample, this clonotype turned up many times. The gene calls are TRBV7-8 and TRBJ2-7; 9 bases fit TRBD1. This CDR3 comprises 16 residues. The germline gives CDR1 SGHVS, CDR2 FQNEAQ. Losses at the gene ends were 4 bases for V and 2 bases for J; bases not matched to a gene: 9. Here the CDR3 reads CASSSSGRQGAYEQYF. The DNA for the CDR3 is TGTGCCAGCAGCTCTAGTGGGAGACAGGGGGCCTACGAGCAGTACTTC.

There are a few counts of this clonotype. This chain connects TRBV29-1 to TRBJ2-1; 11 bases map to TRBD2. V gave up 3 bases and J gave up 5 bases; unmatched junction bases: 6. The CDR3 spans 15 residues. The germline V gene encodes CDR1 SQVTM and CDR2 ANQGSEA. CDR3 amino acids: CSVDSGTSGHNEQFF. The DNA for the CDR3 is TGCAGCGTTGATTCTGGGACTAGCGGTCACAATGAGCAGTTCTTC.

As concerns this clonotype: This may come from a read error, since a much larger clone is one base off. The rearrangement uses TRBV4-3 and TRBJ2-2; 9 positions match TRBD2. Germline-derived CDR1 and CDR2 are LGHNA and YSLEER. J gave up 4 bases and V 5 bases, and 5 bases lay outside the gene matches. The CDR3 loop spans 15 amino acids. The CDR3 sequence is CASSKAGGVTGELFF. The CDR3, as DNA: TGCGCCAGCAGCAAAGCGGGAGGAGTCACCGGGGAGCTGTTTTTT.

This clonotype was observed at least ten times. This chain connects TRBV7-3 to TRBJ2-1; D gene uncertain. The CDR3 runs to 11 residues. The germline V and J ends were trimmed by 2 bases and 8 bases, with 4 bases remaining between them. Germline V lookup: CDR1 SGHTA, CDR2 FQGTGA. CDR3 DNA sequence: TGTGCCAGCAGCTTAGGAGATGAGCAGTTCTTC. It yields the protein CASSLGDEQFF. The whole variable domain, filled in from reference TRBV7-3 and TRBJ2-1, reads GAGVSQTPSNKVTEKGKYVELRCDPISGHTALYWYRQSLGQGPEFLIYFQGTGAADDSGLPNDRFFAVRPEGSVSTLKIQRTERGDSAVYLCASSLGDEQFFGPGTRLTVL.

The chain couples TRBV6-2 or TRBV6-3 to TRBJ2-1; tentatively, D is TRBD2 (6 bases). Germline V lookup: CDR1 MNHEY, CDR2 SVGEGT. CDR3 length equals 13 residues. Trimming took 8 bases from V and 3 from J, leaving 11 bases between them. The CDR3 bases are TGTGCCAGCCAAGCGGGCTACTACAATGAGCAGTTCTTC. This encodes CASQAGYYNEQFF.

This clonotype occurred a few times. The rearrangement joins TRBV7-2 to TRBJ2-3; 13 bases match TRBD2. The CDR3 spans 18 residues. The junction had 9 bases not matched to a gene; V was cut back by 5 bases and J by 1 base. The V gene's germline CDR1 is SGHTA and CDR2 FQGNSA. DNA for the CDR3: TGTGCCAGCAGCACTCTACCAGGACTAGCGGGAGGCACAGATACGCAGTATTTT. Translated: CASSTLPGLAGGTDTQYF.

The chain is built from TRBV6-2 or TRBV6-3 and TRBJ1-1; D is undetermined. The CDR3 consists of 13 residues. Germline-derived CDR1 and CDR2 are MNHEY and SVGEGT. Trimming pared 0 bases from V and 3 bases from J, leaving 5 bases between. The CDR3 nucleotides read TGTGCCAGCAGTTACTCGTTGTACACTGAAGCTTTCTTT. It yields the protein CASSYSLYTEAFF.

V usage is TRBV12-3 or TRBV12-4 and J usage is TRBJ1-1; 7 bases match TRBD1. With V trimmed by 6 bases and J by 4 bases, 8 bases remained unmatched. This CDR3 is built from 14 residues. The CDR3: CASRVRGLVTEAFF. In nucleotides, the CDR3 is TGTGCCAGCAGAGTAAGGGGGCTTGTCACTGAAGCTTTCTTT.

This clonotype has at least ten counts. The chain joins TRBV7-2 to TRBJ2-1, with TRBD2 matching over 11 bases. The CDR3 consists of 15 residues. The V segment lost 5 bases and the J segment 8 bases; nucleotides outside the gene matches: 8. Per the germline V gene, CDR1 is SGHTA and CDR2 is FQGNSA. The CDR3 reads CASSTSGSSTDEQFF. The CDR3, as DNA: TGTGCCAGCAGCACTAGCGGGAGTTCGACGGATGAGCAGTTCTTC.

The chain employs TRBV11-2 and TRBJ1-2; D gene unclear. CDR1 is SGHAT, CDR2 FQNNGV, per germline. The CDR3 sequence is 12 residues long. V was shortened by 5 bases and J by 4 bases, with 8 bases between the two germline ends. The CDR3 spells CASSPRPYGYTF. The CDR3 DNA sequence: TGTGCCAGCAGCCCAAGACCCTATGGCTACACCTTC.

This clonotype was seen a few times. V usage is TRBV20-1 and J usage is TRBJ2-3, with a weak D call TRBD1 (5 bases). Trimming removed 0 bases at V and 4 bases at J, with 11 bases between. The CDR3 consists of 14 residues. CDR1 and CDR2 from the germline V gene are DFQATT and SNEGSKA (reference sequence). CDR3 nucleotides: TGCAGTGCTAGAGAGGGCAGGGCTGCAGATACGCAGTATTTT. Translating it yields CSAREGRAADTQYF.

This clonotype was detected only a few times. V usage is TRBV24-1 and J usage is TRBJ2-3; 8 bases line up with TRBD2. This CDR3 is 17 amino acids long. Germline values: CDR1 KGHDR, CDR2 SFDVKD. The J segment lost 1 base and the V segment lost 0 bases, leaving 5 bases of the junction unmatched. The CDR3 DNA is TGTGCCACCAGTGATTTGCAAAGGCGGGAGGGCACAGATACGCAGTATTTT. This codes for CATSDLQRREGTDTQYF.

The chain uses TRBV25-1 and TRBJ2-3, with 7 bases aligning to TRBD1. V trimming: 8 bases; J trimming: 4 bases; junction bases outside the gene matches: 9. The length of the CDR3 is 14 residues. The germline gives CDR1 MGHDK, CDR2 SYGVNS. CDR3 residues: CASPLRDSSDTQYF. The DNA for the CDR3 is TGTGCCAGCCCTCTCCGGGACAGTTCAGATACGCAGTATTTT.

The chain couples TRBV4-3 to TRBJ1-5, with no clear D. The CDR3 extends over 15 amino acids. The V end lost 4 bases, the J end lost 3 bases, and 13 bases lay between the germline ends. The V gene's germline CDR1 is LGHNA and CDR2 YSLEER. CDR3 in amino acids: CASSPERQINQPQHF. In nucleotides, the CDR3 is TGCGCCAGCAGCCCCGAGAGGCAGATCAATCAGCCCCAGCATTTT.

The table lists this clonotype with many counts. This chain links TRBV28 with TRBJ2-5, with a tentative D call TRBD1 (5 bases). Trimming took 5 bases from V and 7 from J, leaving 17 bases between them. The CDR3 runs to 14 residues. Germline V gene data show CDR1 as MDHEN and CDR2 as SYDVKM. This CDR3 reads CASSNDSPPWTQYF. The CDR3 DNA reads as TGTGCCAGCAGTAACGACAGCCCGCCGTGGACCCAGTACTTC.

This clonotype occurred a few times. This sequence joins TRBV19 and TRBJ2-4, with 12 bases matching TRBD2. The CDR3 extends over 17 amino acids. The V segment lost 7 bases and the J segment 3 bases; nucleotides outside the gene matches: 10. Germline V gene lookup returns CDR1 LNHDA and CDR2 SQIVND (reference sequence). This CDR3 is CASTESGLAGLKNIQYF. DNA of the CDR3: TGTGCCAGTACCGAATCGGGACTAGCGGGCCTCAAAAACATTCAGTACTTC.

V usage is TRBV28 and J usage is TRBJ2-7; D might be TRBD1 or TRBD2, each matching 6 bases. V lost 9 bases to trimming and J lost 3 bases, with 15 bases between them. This CDR3 is 13 amino acids long. CDR1 MDHEN and CDR2 SYDVKM come from the germline V gene. CDR3 DNA sequence: TGTGCCAGTACAAGGGGGGCCTACTACGAGCAGTACGTC. Its protein product is CASTRGAYYEQYV.